The T cell receptor beta chain described here comes from a study of early T cells in non-severe SARS-CoV-2 infection. On the study more broadly: Unpaired chains resulted from sequencing bulk RNA of unsorted whole blood. Overall study findings and caveats: Missing private and CD4 specificities, VDJdb matching favored anti-spike CD8 responses.

Germline CDR1 is DFQATT and CDR2 is SNEGSKA (reference sequence). The CDR3 is made up of 14 amino acids. V dropped 4 bases and J dropped 5; count of bases not matched to a gene: 2. On this clonotype itself: Its antigen is unknown.

The library protocol tagged individual cDNA molecules with unique molecular identifiers. TCRdb called the 5' RACE reads again in MiXCR, with one record for every CDR3 protein. The repertoire holds tens of thousands of distinct CDR3 sequences, with about 11% as singletons. This chain connects TRBV20-1 to TRBJ2-1, with 13 bases lining up with TRBD2. Sequenced here: whole blood, sampled at baseline. The TCR originated in an adult who was a healthcare worker with PCR-confirmed SARS-CoV-2 infection or an uninfected control (not recorded which). CDR3 amino acids: CSAITSGGDNEQFF. DNA of the CDR3: TGCAGTGCTATAACTAGCGGGGGGGACAATGAGCAGTTCTTC.